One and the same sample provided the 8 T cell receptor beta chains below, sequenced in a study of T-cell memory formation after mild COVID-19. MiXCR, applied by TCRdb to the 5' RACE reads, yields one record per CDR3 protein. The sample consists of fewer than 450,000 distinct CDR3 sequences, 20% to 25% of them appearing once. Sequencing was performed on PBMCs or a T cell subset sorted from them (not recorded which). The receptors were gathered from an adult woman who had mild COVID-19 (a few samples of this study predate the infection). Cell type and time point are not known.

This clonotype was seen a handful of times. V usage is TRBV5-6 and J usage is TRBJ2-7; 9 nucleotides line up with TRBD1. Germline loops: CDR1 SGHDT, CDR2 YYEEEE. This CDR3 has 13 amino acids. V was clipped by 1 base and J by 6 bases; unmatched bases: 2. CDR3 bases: TGTGCCAGCAGCTTGAGGACAGGGGTCGAGCAGTACTTC. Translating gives CASSLRTGVEQYF. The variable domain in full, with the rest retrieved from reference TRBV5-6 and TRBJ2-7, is DAGVTQSPTHLIKTRGQQVTLRCSPKSGHDTVSWYQQALGQGPQFIFQYYEEEERQRGNFPDRFSGHQFPNYSSELNVNALLLGDSALYLCASSLRTGVEQYFGPGTRLTVT.

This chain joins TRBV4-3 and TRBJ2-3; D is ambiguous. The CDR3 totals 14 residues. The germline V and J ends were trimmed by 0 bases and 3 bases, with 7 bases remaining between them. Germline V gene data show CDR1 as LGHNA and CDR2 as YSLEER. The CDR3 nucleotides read TGCGCCAGCAGCCAAGATTACAGTACAGATACGCAGTATTTT. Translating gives CASSQDYSTDTQYF.

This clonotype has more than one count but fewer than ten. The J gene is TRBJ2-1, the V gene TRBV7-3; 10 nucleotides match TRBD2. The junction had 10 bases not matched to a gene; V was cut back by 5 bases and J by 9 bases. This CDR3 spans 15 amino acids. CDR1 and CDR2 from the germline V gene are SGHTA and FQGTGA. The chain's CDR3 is CASSPGGTSDREQFF. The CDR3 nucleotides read TGTGCCAGCAGCCCGGGGGGGACTAGCGATCGTGAGCAGTTCTTC. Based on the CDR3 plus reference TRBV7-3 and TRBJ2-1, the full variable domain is GAGVSQTPSNKVTEKGKYVELRCDPISGHTALYWYRQSLGQGPEFLIYFQGTGAADDSGLPNDRFFAVRPEGSVSTLKIQRTERGDSAVYLCASSPGGTSDREQFFGPGTRLTVL.

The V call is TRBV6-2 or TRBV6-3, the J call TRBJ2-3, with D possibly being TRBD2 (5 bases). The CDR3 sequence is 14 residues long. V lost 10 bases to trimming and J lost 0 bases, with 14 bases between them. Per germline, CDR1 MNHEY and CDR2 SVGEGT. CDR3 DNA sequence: TGTGCCACAGCGGAGGTAGCTAGCACAGATACGCAGTATTTT. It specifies CATAEVASTDTQYF.

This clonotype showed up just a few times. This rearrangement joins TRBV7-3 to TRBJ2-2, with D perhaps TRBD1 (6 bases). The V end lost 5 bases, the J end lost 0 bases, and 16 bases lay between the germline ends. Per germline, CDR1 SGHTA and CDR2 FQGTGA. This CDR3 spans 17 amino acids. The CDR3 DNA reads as TGTGCCAGCAGCAGGACAGTATCCCTATCGAACACCGGGGAGCTGTTTTTT. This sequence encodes CASSRTVSLSNTGELFF. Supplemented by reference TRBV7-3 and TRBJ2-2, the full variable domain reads GAGVSQTPSNKVTEKGKYVELRCDPISGHTALYWYRQSLGQGPEFLIYFQGTGAADDSGLPNDRFFAVRPEGSVSTLKIQRTERGDSAVYLCASSRTVSLSNTGELFFGEGSRLTVL.

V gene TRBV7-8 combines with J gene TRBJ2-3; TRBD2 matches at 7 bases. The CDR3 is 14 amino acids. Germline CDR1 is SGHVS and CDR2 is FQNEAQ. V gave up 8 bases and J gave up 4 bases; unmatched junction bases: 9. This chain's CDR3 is CASGRGVGADTQYF. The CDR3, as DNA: TGTGCCAGCGGCCGGGGGGTGGGGGCAGATACGCAGTATTTT.

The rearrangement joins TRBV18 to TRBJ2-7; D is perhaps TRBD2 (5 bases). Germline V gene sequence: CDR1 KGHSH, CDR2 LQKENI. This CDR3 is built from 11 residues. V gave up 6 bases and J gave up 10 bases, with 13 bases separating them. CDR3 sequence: CASSPAGVQYF. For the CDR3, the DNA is TGTGCCAGCTCGCCCGCCGGGGTTCAGTACTTC.

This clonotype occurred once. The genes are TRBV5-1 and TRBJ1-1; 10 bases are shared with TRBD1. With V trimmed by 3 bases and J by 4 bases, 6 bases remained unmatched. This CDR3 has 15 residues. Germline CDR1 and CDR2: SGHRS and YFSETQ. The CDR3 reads CASSWGDRGVTEAFF. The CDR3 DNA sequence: TGCGCCAGCAGCTGGGGGGACAGGGGAGTCACTGAAGCTTTCTTT.